The clone carrying this T cell receptor beta chain was detected a few times. Its antigen remains unidentified. This sample stems from a study of cytomegalovirus exposure and HLA in healthy donors. Broader study findings: Analysis performed later found roughly 18,000 TCR beta sequences associated with HLA alleles at 0.05 false discovery rate. A link between a missense DCLRE1C variant and TCR beta V- and J-gene trimming emerged from a later analysis. Rarity held for most TCR sequences, but there were some public TCRs that occurred in many donors.

V was trimmed by 0 bases and J by 9 bases, leaving 11 bases between them. The CDR3 extends over 13 amino acids. The germline CDR1 and CDR2 sequences are MNHEY and SVGAGI. The PCR was carried out with 60 Vbeta primers and 13 Jbeta primers. The table came from immunoSEQ multiplex PCR; TCRdb's copy has only in-frame clones and leaves some out. This sample has roughly 140,000 clones, with around 10% found just once. The chain recombines TRBV6-5 with TRBJ1-1; D is perhaps TRBD1 (5 bases). The source of this sequence is a male donor in good health and CMV-seronegative. Sequencing was performed on PBMCs. The CDR3 region is CASSYSNTGKAFF. The CDR3 DNA reads TGTGCCAGCAGTTACTCGAACACAGGAAAAGCTTTCTTT.